These 8 T cell receptor beta chains share one sample of origin, sequenced in a study of T cell responses to AZD1222 COVID-19 vaccine. Only in-frame clones appear in the TCRdb table, and some are missing; sequencing was by immunoSEQ multiplex PCR. The data hold nearly 110,000 clones, with approximately 90% observed a single time. The sequences come from peripheral blood, collected 28 days after the second AZD1222 dose. These receptors originate from an adult who received the AZD1222 COVID-19 vaccine.

V and J are TRBV3-1 (or the pseudogene TRBV3-2) and TRBJ1-2; D is undetermined. Trimming took off 1 base at V and 3 bases at J, with 6 bases between the two ends. This CDR3 comprises 13 residues. Germline lookup yields CDR1 LGHDT and CDR2 YNNKEL (reference sequence). The CDR3 region has the DNA TGTGCCAGCAGCCAAGGAGCGGACTATGGCTACACCTTC. Translated, it gives CASSQGADYGYTF.

The rearrangement joins TRBV2 to TRBJ2-5; the match to TRBD1 covers 7 bases. V shed 3 bases, J shed 4 bases, and the junction held 8 bases outside the gene matches. CDR3 length: 15 residues. CDR1 SNHLY and CDR2 FYNNEI come from the germline V gene. The chain's CDR3 is CASSEETGAGETQYF. CDR3 DNA: TGTGCCAGCAGTGAGGAAACAGGGGCGGGAGAGACCCAGTACTTC.

The chain uses TRBV18 and TRBJ1-1; D is uncertain. V was trimmed by 3 bases and J by 1 base, leaving 9 bases between them. The CDR3 sequence is 14 residues long. Germline values: CDR1 KGHSH, CDR2 LQKENI. CDR3 DNA sequence: TGTGCCAGCTCACCCCAGGCAGCGAACACTGAAGCTTTCTTT. This gives the protein CASSPQAANTEAFF.

About this clone: One end of the junction fails to match germline, which may point to a read error. The V and J genes are TRBV29-1 and TRBJ1-2; the D gene is possibly TRBD1 (6 bases). This CDR3 contains 12 residues. Germline values: CDR1 SQVTM, CDR2 ANQGSEA. This chain's CDR3 is CSVEERIGQISF. In DNA form, the CDR3 reads TGCAGCGTTGAAGAAAGGATAGGACAGATAAGCTTC. Supplemented by reference TRBV29-1 and TRBJ1-2, the full variable domain reads SAVISQKPSRDICQRGTSLTIQCQVDSQVTMMFWYRQQPGQSLTLIATANQGSEATYESGFVIDKFPISRPNLTFSTLTVSNMSPEDSSIYLCSVEERIGQISFGSGTRLTVV.

CDR3 bases: TGTGCCAGCTCACCACCTTCCACTAGCGGGGGGTATACCTACAATGAGCAGTTCTTC. Translation: CASSPPSTSGGYTYNEQFF. The chain employs TRBV18 and TRBJ2-1, with TRBD2 matching over 12 bases. The CDR3 contains 19 residues. Trimming took 0 bases from V and 2 from J; bases not matched to a gene: 8. Germline V gene sequence: CDR1 KGHSH, CDR2 LQKENI. Full variable domain (outside the CDR3, taken from reference TRBV18 and TRBJ2-1): NAGVMQNPRHLVRRRGQEARLRCSPMKGHSHVYWYRQLPEEGLKFMVYLQKENIIDESGMPKERFSAEFPKEGPSILRIQQVVRGDSAAYFCASSPPSTSGGYTYNEQFFGPGTRLTVL.

This clone has a single count. The chain carries TRBV2 and TRBJ1-1; D is perhaps TRBD1 (6 bases). Trimming shortened V by 7 bases and J by 7 bases, and 34 bases separated the two germline ends. The germline gives CDR1 SNHLY, CDR2 FYNNEI. This CDR3 region has 19 residues. The CDR3 DNA sequence: TGTGCCAGCACCTTCCCCCTCCGCACAACAGGGCGATATAAGTATGAAGCTTTCTTT. As protein: CASTFPLRTTGRYKYEAFF.

V and J are TRBV5-1 and TRBJ1-2, with D hard to call. V gave up 0 bases and J gave up 14 bases, with 20 bases separating them. CDR1 SGHRS and CDR2 YFSETQ come from the germline V gene. This CDR3 is built from 14 residues. The CDR3 DNA sequence: TGCGCCAGCAGCTTGGGGCAGCAGTCCTTCTCTATGACCTTC. As protein: CASSLGQQSFSMTF.

The V call is TRBV5-4, the J call TRBJ2-3; D ambiguous. The V gene's germline CDR1 is SGHNT and CDR2 YYREEE (reference sequence). The CDR3 totals 12 residues. V lost 4 bases and J 7 bases, leaving 10 bases between the germline ends. CDR3 bases: TGTGCCAGCAGCCTCCCCGGAAATACGCAGTATTTT. This translates into CASSLPGNTQYF.